This paragraph covers one TCR beta chain sequence. Its matching antigen is unknown. This record comes from a study of beta chain features in type 1 diabetes. General study results and limits: Overrepresentation of cells with high TCR expression could result from cDNA sequencing. PCR, the amplification step, might favor shorter templates, equally in patients and controls. Shortening of TCRB CDR3s, moderate but significant, appeared in all four CD4+ subsets of Type 1 diabetes patients.

What was sequenced were expressed TCRB transcripts, since all of the isolated RNA had been reverse transcribed. The data were produced by immunoSEQ multiplex PCR, yet TCRdb's version contains in-frame clones alone and is incomplete. The sample holds about 250,000 clones, roughly 15% seen once. This receptor was obtained from a woman between 35 and 50 years old in good health. Sequences were obtained from naive CD4+ T cells from blood.

In DNA form, the CDR3 reads TGTGCCAGCAGCTCGACAGGGGTCTCTGGGGCCAACGTCCTGACTTTC. This sequence encodes CASSSTGVSGANVLTF. This sequence joins TRBV6-6 and TRBJ2-6, with 8 bases aligning to TRBD1. Germline loops: CDR1 MNHNY, CDR2 SVGAGI (reference sequence). This CDR3 is 16 amino acids long. Germline trimming cut 6 bases from V and 0 bases from J; bases unmatched to any gene: 4.